The present TCR beta chain was sequenced within a study of identical twins. Germline CDR1 SEHNR, CDR2 FQNEAQ (reference sequence). The CDR3 length is 16 residues. V shed 2 bases and J 6 bases; nucleotides not matched to a gene: 8. TCRdb used MiXCR to reprocess the 5' RACE reads, holding one entry per CDR3 protein. The sample has roughly 690,000 distinct CDR3 sequences, around 21% seen once. The same data also went into a second study, on T cells expressing NK-cell markers.

This receptor was obtained from a woman between 18 and 29 years old in good health. The chain joins TRBV7-9 to TRBJ2-2; 8 bases agree with TRBD2. The sample was PBMCs. The CDR3 loop reads CASSLRPTSEAGELFF. The CDR3 coding sequence is TGTGCCAGCAGCTTAAGACCGACTAGCGAAGCCGGGGAGCTGTTTTTT.